Listed here are 26 T cell receptor beta chains from one sample, sequenced in a study of blood T cell repertoires in COVID-19. Assay used: immunoSEQ multiplex PCR; TCRdb lists only in-frame clones, some missing. The data show roughly 230,000 clones, 80% to 90% seen once. The sample was peripheral blood. The receptors come from a man aged 35 to 55 with active or convalescent COVID-19.

V is TRBV27 and J is TRBJ1-5, with TRBD1 matching over 7 bases. The CDR3 is 15 amino acids. From germline, CDR1 is MNHEY and CDR2 SMNVEV (reference sequence). The junction had 9 bases not matched to a gene; V was cut back by 6 bases and J by 4 bases. The CDR3 spells CASSLGTVGNQPQHF. For the CDR3, the DNA is TGTGCCAGCAGCTTAGGGACAGTTGGGAATCAGCCCCAGCATTTT.

The J gene is TRBJ1-2, the V gene TRBV19; tentative D call: TRBD1 (6 bases). Germline V gives CDR1 LNHDA, CDR2 SQIVND (reference sequence). The CDR3 loop spans 14 amino acids. Trimming removed 6 bases from V and 3 bases from J, with 14 bases in between. Here the CDR3 DNA reads TGTGCCAGTAGCCGGCGGACAGAAGACTATGGCTACACCTTC. This sequence encodes CASSRRTEDYGYTF.

This sequence joins TRBV18 and TRBJ1-2; 8 nucleotides agree with TRBD1. The CDR3 consists of 14 residues. J was trimmed by 4 bases and V by 5 bases; bases with no gene match: 6. CDR1 and CDR2 (germline): KGHSH, LQKENI. The CDR3 loop reads CASSAGDRPYGYTF. CDR3 bases: TGTGCCAGCTCAGCCGGGGACAGGCCCTATGGCTACACCTTC.

The chain couples TRBV5-4 to TRBJ1-2; no clear D gene. Germline values: CDR1 SGHNT, CDR2 YYREEE (reference sequence). V was clipped by 2 bases and J by 4 bases, with 9 bases between them. The CDR3 has 13 amino acids. CDR3 nucleotides: TGTGCCAGCAGCTTAGACGCGGGCTATGGCTACACCTTC. Translation gives CASSLDAGYGYTF.

This clone appeared a few times. In DNA form, the CDR3 reads TGTGCCAGCAGTGACGGACAGGGCGTATATGGCTACACCTTC. Its translation: CASSDGQGVYGYTF. This chain uses TRBV6-1 with TRBJ1-2, with 8 nucleotides matching TRBD1. This CDR3 region has 14 residues. The V segment lost 3 bases and the J segment 5 bases; nucleotides outside the gene matches: 5. CDR1 MNHNS and CDR2 SASEGT come from the germline V gene.

The gene calls are TRBV7-9 and TRBJ1-4; 11 bases match TRBD1. CDR3 length: 15 residues. Per germline, CDR1 SEHNR and CDR2 FQNEAQ (reference sequence). The V and J ends lost 2 bases and 7 bases, in that order; junction bases with no gene match: 3. The CDR3 region is CASSLTGTGGEKLFF. CDR3 sequence (DNA): TGTGCCAGCAGCTTAACCGGGACAGGGGGTGAAAAACTGTTTTTT.

The gene calls are TRBV30 and TRBJ1-1; 7 bases fit TRBD1. Germline V lookup: CDR1 GTSNPN, CDR2 SVGIG (reference sequence). V was clipped by 2 bases and J by 11 bases; unmatched bases: 14. The CDR3 runs to 14 residues. The DNA of the CDR3 is TGTGCCTGGAGTATAAGAGAGGGGGCTTTGAATGCTTTCTTT. Its protein is CAWSIREGALNAFF.

This chain connects TRBV6-5 to TRBJ1-2, with 9 bases that match TRBD1. The CDR3 is 14 amino acids. Germline V gives CDR1 MNHEY, CDR2 SVGAGI. The J segment lost 2 bases and the V segment lost 8 bases, leaving 6 bases of the junction unmatched. This CDR3 is CASLLGQGNYGYTF. The CDR3 bases are TGTGCCAGCCTCCTGGGACAGGGAAACTATGGCTACACCTTC.

The V gene is TRBV6-5, the J gene TRBJ2-3, with 9 bases identical to TRBD1. The V gene end was trimmed by 4 bases and the J gene end by 5 bases; junction bases not matched to a gene: 10. Germline V gene data show CDR1 as MNHEY and CDR2 as SVGAGI. The CDR3 loop spans 16 amino acids. The CDR3 is CASSFQMTGGGDTQYF. CDR3 nucleotides: TGTGCCAGCAGTTTTCAAATGACAGGGGGTGGAGATACGCAGTATTTT.

The table lists this clone with a few counts. This sequence joins TRBV9 and TRBJ2-1; D is possibly TRBD1 (6 bases). V gave up 3 bases and J gave up 10 bases, with 23 bases separating them. The CDR3 is made up of 16 amino acids. Germline CDR1 SGDLS, CDR2 YYNGEE. The CDR3 sequence: CASSGPLYGTPKEQFF. CDR3 DNA sequence: TGTGCCAGCAGCGGCCCCCTCTACGGGACACCTAAGGAGCAGTTCTTC.

This clone was counted a few times. The rearrangement joins TRBV19 to TRBJ2-1; 8 bases are a match to TRBD2. The CDR3 runs 15 residues. Germline CDR1 is LNHDA and CDR2 is SQIVND (reference sequence). V dropped 4 bases and J dropped 8; count of bases not matched to a gene: 10. Written as DNA, the CDR3 is TGTGCCAGTAGTAGAACCGGGACTAGTTTCGATGAGCAGTTCTTC. It yields the protein CASSRTGTSFDEQFF.

J is TRBJ2-2 and V is TRBV9; D is possibly TRBD1 (5 bases). Germline CDR1 and CDR2: SGDLS and YYNGEE. There are 13 residues in the CDR3. With 2 bases removed from V and 4 bases from J, the gap between germline ends came to 6 bases. The CDR3 loop is CASSVGATGELFF. DNA for the CDR3: TGTGCCAGCAGCGTTGGGGCCACCGGGGAGCTGTTTTTT.

The chain couples TRBV9 to TRBJ2-5; weak D call: TRBD2 (6 bases). The CDR3 spans 14 residues. From germline, CDR1 is SGDLS and CDR2 YYNGEE. Deletions cut 0 bases from V and 0 bases from J, with 6 bases between. The CDR3 loop is CASSVAGDQETQYF. The DNA for the CDR3 is TGTGCCAGCAGCGTAGCGGGAGACCAAGAGACCCAGTACTTC.

This rearrangement joins TRBV2 to TRBJ2-3; 8 bases are a match to TRBD2. Germline CDR1 is SNHLY and CDR2 is FYNNEI. The CDR3 totals 15 residues. The ends lost 4 bases at V and 1 base at J; junction bases unmatched: 4. The CDR3 region is CASSGRGGGTDTQYF. The CDR3 DNA reads TGTGCCAGCAGTGGCCGGGGGGGTGGCACAGATACGCAGTATTTT. The full variable domain, rest sourced from reference TRBV2 and TRBJ2-3, is EPEVTQTPSHQVTQMGQEVILRCVPISNHLYFYWYRQILGQKVEFLVSFYNNEISEKSEIFDDQFSVERPDGSNFTLKIRSTKLEDSAMYFCASSGRGGGTDTQYFGPGTRLTVL.

This chain links TRBV6-6 with TRBJ1-1; 8 bases match TRBD1. The J segment lost 4 bases and the V segment lost 5 bases, leaving 6 bases of the junction unmatched. Germline V gives CDR1 MNHNY, CDR2 SVGAGI (reference sequence). CDR3 length: 14 residues. The chain's CDR3 is CASSTRQGSTEAFF. CDR3 in DNA: TGTGCCAGCAGTACCAGACAGGGGTCCACTGAAGCTTTCTTT.

The table lists this clone with a count of one. V gene TRBV30 combines with J gene TRBJ1-6; D remains unclear. The germline V gene encodes CDR1 GTSNPN and CDR2 SVGIG (reference sequence). The V gene lost 0 bases and the J gene lost 10 bases, with 16 bases spanning the gap. The CDR3 spans 15 residues. The DNA for the CDR3 is TGTGCCTGGAGTGTACGTAACAGAGCGGCATCACCCCTCCACTTT. The encoded protein is CAWSVRNRAASPLHF.

The chain employs TRBV7-9 and TRBJ1-1; D is undetermined. V was clipped by 1 base and J by 10 bases, with 13 bases between them. The CDR3 runs to 13 residues. Germline V gives CDR1 SEHNR, CDR2 FQNEAQ (reference sequence). The CDR3 bases are TGTGCCAGCAGCTTAGATAGTGGCGGTGGAGCTTTCTTT. Its translation is CASSLDSGGGAFF.

The chain employs TRBV19 and TRBJ1-1; TRBD1 might be the D (5 bases). The germline gives CDR1 LNHDA, CDR2 SQIVND (reference sequence). Trimming took off 3 bases at V and 8 bases at J, with 13 bases between the two ends. The CDR3 totals 13 residues. The CDR3 DNA sequence: TGTGCCAGTAGTATTACAGGTTCTCCGGAAGCTTTCTTT. Translating it yields CASSITGSPEAFF.

The chain combines TRBV19 with TRBJ2-7; 8 positions agree with TRBD1. Germline V gene data show CDR1 as LNHDA and CDR2 as SQIVND (reference sequence). The V and J ends lost 10 bases and 3 bases, in that order; junction bases with no gene match: 5. This CDR3 contains 12 residues. The CDR3 nucleotides are TGTGCCACCTCGACAGGGGACTACGAGCAGTACTTC. Its translation: CATSTGDYEQYF.

This clone was picked up a small number of times. J is TRBJ2-7 and V is TRBV25-1; 9 bases are shared with TRBD1. Germline CDR1 and CDR2: MGHDK and SYGVNS. The CDR3 runs 13 residues. Losses at the gene ends were 8 bases for V and 5 bases for J; bases not matched to a gene: 7. CDR3 protein: CASGDRVRDEQYF. CDR3 DNA: TGTGCCAGCGGGGACAGGGTCAGGGACGAGCAGTACTTC.

The chain couples TRBV7-3 to TRBJ1-1; 10 bases agree with TRBD1. Germline V gene sequence: CDR1 SGHTA, CDR2 FQGTGA. CDR3 length equals 14 residues. V was pared by 4 bases and J by 7 bases, with 6 bases of the junction left unmatched. This CDR3 is CASSSDRGLGEAFF. As DNA, the CDR3 is TGTGCCAGCAGCTCCGACAGGGGGCTGGGTGAAGCTTTCTTT.

J is TRBJ2-2 and V is TRBV2; a weak D match, TRBD1 (5 bases). V shed 3 bases and J shed 9 bases, with 11 bases lying between them. The CDR3 totals 13 residues. Germline V lookup: CDR1 SNHLY, CDR2 FYNNEI. CDR3 region: CASSDGAARELFF. The CDR3 DNA sequence: TGTGCCAGCAGTGATGGGGCAGCCCGGGAGCTGTTTTTT.

The J gene is TRBJ1-3, the V gene TRBV11-2; D may be TRBD1 (6 bases). Per the germline V gene, CDR1 is SGHAT and CDR2 is FQNNGV. V was trimmed by 3 bases and J by 1 base, leaving 10 bases between them. The length of the CDR3 is 15 residues. The CDR3: CASSFFRGSGNTIYF. The DNA for the CDR3 is TGTGCCAGCAGCTTCTTCAGGGGATCTGGAAACACCATATATTTT.

This chain links TRBV7-3 with TRBJ2-1; 8 bases agree with TRBD2. V shed 4 bases, J shed 4 bases, and the junction held 6 bases outside the gene matches. The CDR3 totals 15 residues. CDR1 is SGHTA, CDR2 FQGTGA, per germline. For the CDR3, the DNA is TGTGCCAGCAGCTCTACTAGCGGCTCTTACAATGAGCAGTTCTTC. It is translated as CASSSTSGSYNEQFF.

Worth noting for this clone: Distinct nucleotide sequences in the sample also encode this CDR3. The chain uses TRBV6-1 and TRBJ1-5, with 8 bases identical to TRBD1. The CDR3 covers 15 residues. V dropped 3 bases and J dropped 3; count of bases not matched to a gene: 4. In germline, CDR1 is MNHNS, CDR2 SASEGT. The CDR3 bases are TGTGCCAGCAGTGATCAGGACAGGGCCAATCAGCCCCAGCATTTT. Translated, it gives CASSDQDRANQPQHF.

The V and J genes are TRBV12-3 or TRBV12-4 and TRBJ1-1; unclear D gene. CDR3 length: 13 residues. Trimming left V 6 bases short and J 1 base short, with 9 bases between. The CDR3 sequence: CASSHTPNTEAFF. CDR3 nucleotides: TGTGCCAGCAGCCATACACCGAACACTGAAGCTTTCTTT.